The 11 T cell receptor beta chains listed next were all sequenced from one sample in a study of response to subunit inactivated influenza vaccine (dated by TCRdb to 2017 to 2018). Receptor amplification or capture employed RT-PCR. This sample was sequenced with an Illumina HiSeq 2500. The public reads were reanalyzed by TCRdb: fastp trimming at Q25, MiXCR alignment, in-frame beta chains only. Each CDR3 protein appears once, grouped with its most common genes and DNA. The sample data list 150,000 to 200,000 distinct CDR3 sequences, and nearly 9.5% of these were observed just once. The top ten clonotypes cover around 9.9% of the sample. The sample consisted of non-naive T cells sorted from PBMCs, taken on the day of vaccination. The cell subset or site tag for this specimen amounts to: memory T cell fraction. These receptors were collected from a man aged 45-65 years who received an inactivated influenza vaccine. Donor details come from another sample of the same person, matched by shared clones.

This clonotype was counted ten times or more. CDR3 coding DNA: TGCGCCAGCAGCCCGGGGACAGCGATCGGTGATACGCAGTATTTT. Translated, it gives CASSPGTAIGDTQYF. The V call is TRBV5-1, the J call TRBJ2-3; 7 nucleotides align to TRBD1. Germline V gene sequence: CDR1 SGHRS, CDR2 YFSETQ. V shed 4 bases and J 6 bases; nucleotides not matched to a gene: 11. This CDR3 comprises 15 residues.

The chain has TRBV9 and TRBJ2-3; 11 bases align to TRBD1. The CDR3 consists of 14 residues. J lost 4 bases, V lost 7 bases, and 5 bases had no gene match. Germline V gene sequence: CDR1 SGDLS, CDR2 YYNGEE. The CDR3 sequence: CASRPGQGADTQYF. Written as DNA, the CDR3 is TGTGCCAGCCGACCGGGACAGGGGGCAGATACGCAGTATTTT.

This clonotype was detected a few times. The CDR3 nucleotides are TGTGCCAGCAGCCCCCCGGGGACTAGCGGGAGTTCCGAGCAGTACTTC. It translates to CASSPPGTSGSSEQYF. V usage is TRBV6-1 and J usage is TRBJ2-7, with 14 nucleotides matching TRBD2. This CDR3 is built from 16 residues. Germline CDR1 reads MNHNS; CDR2 reads SASEGT. V lost 6 bases, J lost 6 bases, and 10 bases stayed unmatched.

This clonotype was found many times. The J gene is TRBJ2-1, the V gene TRBV5-1; 7 nucleotides agree with TRBD2. The V gene's germline CDR1 is SGHRS and CDR2 YFSETQ. J was trimmed by 4 bases and V by 2 bases; bases with no gene match: 9. The CDR3 extends over 16 amino acids. The CDR3 reads CASSFRGGGLYNEQFF. CDR3 nucleotides: TGCGCCAGCAGCTTTCGTGGCGGGGGTCTATACAATGAGCAGTTCTTC.

The table lists this clonotype with many counts. The chain employs TRBV7-2 and TRBJ2-2, with 9 nucleotides matching TRBD1. The germline CDR1 and CDR2 sequences are SGHTA and FQGNSA. J lost 5 bases, V lost 5 bases, and 6 bases had no gene match. The length of the CDR3 is 15 residues. CDR3 in DNA: TGTGCCAGCAGCCGGGACAGGGTGAGGACCGGGGAGCTGTTTTTT. As protein: CASSRDRVRTGELFF.

V is TRBV2 and J is TRBJ2-3; D remains ambiguous. CDR1 is SNHLY and CDR2 is FYNNEI in the germline V gene. V was trimmed by 0 bases and J by 3 bases, leaving 7 bases between them. The CDR3 runs to 14 residues. The CDR3 DNA reads as TGTGCCAGCAGTGAAGCTCATTCTACAGATACGCAGTATTTT. Translating it yields CASSEAHSTDTQYF.

There are a few counts of this clonotype. This chain uses TRBV7-2 with TRBJ2-2, with a tentative D call TRBD2 (5 bases). Trimming stripped 5 bases from V and 4 bases from J, with 14 bases between. CDR1 is SGHTA, CDR2 FQGNSA, per germline. This CDR3 has 15 amino acids. CDR3 in DNA: TGTGCCAGCAGCAGGGTGGCTGGGAGCACCGGGGAGCTGTTTTTT. Translating it yields CASSRVAGSTGELFF.

This clonotype has a count of ten or more. This rearrangement joins TRBV29-1 to TRBJ2-5; a weak D match, TRBD2 (7 bases). Germline V gives CDR1 SQVTM, CDR2 ANQGSEA. The CDR3 is 16 amino acids. The germline V and J ends were trimmed by 2 bases and 0 bases, with 16 bases remaining between them. CDR3 sequence: CSVEWVRGPHQETQYF. The CDR3 DNA is TGCAGCGTTGAATGGGTGCGGGGGCCACACCAAGAGACCCAGTACTTC.

The chain couples TRBV10-3 to TRBJ2-3; no clear D. This CDR3 spans 12 amino acids. Germline V gives CDR1 ENHRY, CDR2 SYGVKD. The ends were cut back, 8 bases at V and 4 bases at J, with 10 bases in the middle. The CDR3 sequence is CAIAVDPDTQYF. CDR3 in DNA: TGTGCCATCGCGGTTGACCCAGATACGCAGTATTTT.

Many counts were recorded for this clonotype. V is TRBV7-3 and J is TRBJ1-6, with unresolved D. The V and J ends lost 1 base and 2 bases respectively, with 9 bases between them. CDR1 and CDR2 from the germline V gene are SGHTA and FQGTGA. The CDR3 extends over 16 amino acids. This CDR3 is CASSLNSRTYNSPLHF. The CDR3 DNA reads as TGTGCCAGCAGCTTAAACAGCCGGACCTATAATTCACCCCTCCACTTT. The complete variable domain, with remaining parts taken from reference TRBV7-3 and TRBJ1-6, reads GAGVSQTPSNKVTEKGKYVELRCDPISGHTALYWYRQSLGQGPEFLIYFQGTGAADDSGLPNDRFFAVRPEGSVSTLKIQRTERGDSAVYLCASSLNSRTYNSPLHFGNGTRLTVT.

This clonotype was found a few times. The gene calls are TRBV12-3 or TRBV12-4 and TRBJ2-5; TRBD1 matches 8 bases. V was clipped by 6 bases and J by 5 bases; unmatched bases: 14. The CDR3 is made up of 16 amino acids. The CDR3 loop reads CASRKGDRGLSETQYF. The CDR3, as DNA: TGTGCCAGCAGGAAAGGAGACAGGGGACTTTCGGAGACCCAGTACTTC.